These 14 T cell receptor beta chains were all obtained from the same sample, sequenced in a study of T cell clonotyping in hematopoietic cell transplantation. Libraries were prepared by immunoSEQ multiplex PCR; TCRdb keeps only in-frame clonotypes and omits some of them. The sample lists 10,000 to 15,000 clones, 72% seen once, with around 15% in the top ten. This specimen was peripheral blood mononuclear cells, taken 180 days after allogeneic stem cell transplant. The source of these receptors is a male patient between 60 and 69 years old who had an allogeneic stem cell transplant from an unrelated donor, so the T cells may come from the graft donor. Some clones in this sample may be carry-over from other donors' samples.

This clone appeared a few times. CDR3 nucleotide sequence: TGCGCCAGCAGCCAAGGGATGGGACAGGGGACCTACGAGCAGTACTTC. Protein: CASSQGMGQGTYEQYF. The chain carries TRBV4-1 and TRBJ2-7; 10 nucleotides match TRBD1. Germline trimming cut 1 base from V and 2 bases from J; bases unmatched to any gene: 5. The CDR3 contains 16 residues. Germline V gene sequence: CDR1 MGHRA, CDR2 YSYEKL.

The chain uses TRBV30 and TRBJ1-4, with 10 positions matching TRBD1. CDR1 is GTSNPN, CDR2 SVGIG, per germline (reference sequence). The trim removed 4 bases at V and 6 bases at J, leaving 5 bases unmatched. CDR3 length: 14 residues. DNA for the CDR3: TGTGCCTGGAATCCGGGACAGGGGTATGAAAAACTGTTTTTT. Translated: CAWNPGQGYEKLFF.

This chain links TRBV19 with TRBJ2-7; D gene unclear. The V gene lost 9 bases and the J gene lost 3 bases, with 9 bases spanning the gap. The CDR3 has 11 amino acids. Germline V gives CDR1 LNHDA, CDR2 SQIVND (reference sequence). CDR3 in amino acids: CASADDYEQYF. CDR3 DNA sequence: TGTGCCAGCGCGGACGACTACGAGCAGTACTTC.

The rearrangement links TRBV19 to TRBJ2-1; 11 positions match TRBD2. Looked up from germline, CDR1 is LNHDA and CDR2 is SQIVND (reference sequence). The V gene end was trimmed by 7 bases and the J gene end by 4 bases; junction bases not matched to a gene: 6. This CDR3 has 15 amino acids. The CDR3 DNA follows: TGTGCCAGTACCATGACTAGCGGGGATTACAATGAGCAGTTCTTC. It encodes CASTMTSGDYNEQFF.

The V and J genes are TRBV29-1 and TRBJ2-7; D is undetermined. The CDR3 contains 11 residues. The V end lost 6 bases, the J end lost 3 bases, and 9 bases lay between the germline ends. Per germline, CDR1 SQVTM and CDR2 ANQGSEA. This chain's CDR3 is CSVRTVYEQYF. CDR3 sequence (DNA): TGCAGCGTGAGGACCGTCTACGAGCAGTACTTC.

The chain carries TRBV14 and TRBJ2-7; tentative D call: TRBD1 (6 bases). V was cut by 4 bases and J by 2 bases, with 9 bases left in between. The CDR3 has 13 residues. Germline assignment: CDR1 SGHDN and CDR2 FVKESK. CDR3 in DNA: TGTGCCAGCAGCCGTGACAGGACCTACGAGCAGTACTTC. Protein: CASSRDRTYEQYF.

Concerning this clone: Likely a read error: the CDR3 ends without its conserved phenylalanine or tryptophan. The chain links TRBV29-1 to TRBJ2-7, with D uncertain. Germline values: CDR1 SQVTM, CDR2 ANQGSEA. CDR3 length equals 13 residues. The V gene lost 4 bases and the J gene lost 5 bases, with 15 bases spanning the gap. As DNA, the CDR3 is TGCAGCGTTGTGCCATTGGCGAGACACGAGCAGTACCTC. This gives the protein CSVVPLARHEQYL.

This chain uses TRBV7-2 with TRBJ1-2; the D is unclear. CDR1 is SGHTA, CDR2 FQGNSA, per germline. Trimming removed 6 bases from V and 8 bases from J, with 19 bases in between. The CDR3 has 14 residues. The CDR3 protein is CASSYLGPAGGYTF. The CDR3 nucleotides read TGTGCCAGCAGTTATCTTGGGCCAGCGGGGGGCTACACCTTC.

Notes on this clone: Other DNA sequences from this sample encode an identical CDR3 as well. The CDR3 DNA reads TGTGCCAGCAGTTTCGGACTAGACTACGAGCAGTACTTC. Its protein is CASSFGLDYEQYF. The rearrangement joins TRBV28 to TRBJ2-7, with 7 positions matching TRBD2. Losses at the gene ends were 3 bases for V and 3 bases for J; bases not matched to a gene: 2. The CDR3 contains 13 residues. CDR1 MDHEN and CDR2 SYDVKM come from the germline V gene.

This chain joins TRBV12-1 and TRBJ2-2; TRBD2, the D gene given by the table, was not confirmed from the DNA. TRBV12-1 constitutes a pseudogene. The CDR3 sequence is 14 residues long. CDR3 sequence reads: CASLAGGLGGELFF. The DNA of the CDR3 is TGTGCCAGCCTAGCGGGGGGCCTTGGCGGGGAGCTGTTTTTT.

This chain uses TRBV19 with TRBJ1-2; D call uncertain. V lost 5 bases and J lost 6, with 16 bases in between. This CDR3 comprises 14 residues. CDR1 and CDR2 from the germline V gene are LNHDA and SQIVND (reference sequence). CDR3 amino acids: CASSPQTVLDGYTF. The DNA of the CDR3 is TGTGCCAGTAGTCCGCAAACCGTACTGGATGGCTACACCTTC. Supplemented by reference TRBV19 and TRBJ1-2, the full variable domain reads DGGITQSPKYLFRKEGQNVTLSCEQNLNHDAMYWYRQDPGQGLRLIYYSQIVNDFQKGDIAEGYSVSREKKESFPLTVTSAQKNPTAFYLCASSPQTVLDGYTFGSGTRLTVV.

This chain links TRBV9 with TRBJ1-2; D may be TRBD1 (5 bases). CDR3 length equals 14 residues. Germline V gene lookup returns CDR1 SGDLS and CDR2 YYNGEE. Deletions cut 0 bases from V and 2 bases from J, with 8 bases between. The CDR3 spells CASSVGGENYGYTF. The CDR3, as DNA: TGTGCCAGCAGCGTAGGGGGCGAGAACTATGGCTACACCTTC.

CDR3 DNA: TGTGCCAGCAGTCTAGTCGGGTCACACTACGAGCAGTACTTC. Translating gives CASSLVGSHYEQYF. V usage is TRBV6-5 and J usage is TRBJ2-7; no definite D call. V was cut by 5 bases and J by 3 bases, with 14 bases left in between. Germline assignment: CDR1 MNHEY and CDR2 SVGAGI. The CDR3 is 14 amino acids.

This rearrangement joins TRBV29-1 to TRBJ2-3; the match to TRBD2 covers 9 bases. The CDR3 is 14 amino acids. CDR1 and CDR2 (germline): SQVTM, ANQGSEA. V gave up 3 bases and J gave up 1 base; unmatched junction bases: 2. CDR3 sequence reads: CSVDVAGGTDTQYF. Written as DNA, the CDR3 is TGCAGCGTTGATGTAGCGGGAGGCACAGATACGCAGTATTTT.